This T cell receptor (beta chain) stems from a study of CD8+ T cells in alopecia areata. This clone was seen a handful of times. Extracted from the samples, RNA was reverse transcribed into cDNA to serve as the sequencing template. Method: immunoSEQ multiplex PCR; TCRdb's copy keeps in-frame clones and lacks some. This sample carries 220,000 or so clones, around three fifths of them seen once, and the ten largest clones take around 0.44%. Specimens obtained from alopecia areata patients comprised lesional scalp punch biopsies and peripheral blood. The sample consisted of CD4+ T cells sorted from blood, taken at week 0. This TCR was sampled from a human donor with alopecia areata.

The CDR3 loop reads CATRTSGIQRDEQFF. The CDR3 region has the DNA TGTGCCACCAGGACTAGCGGAATCCAGCGGGATGAGCAGTTCTTC. The chain uses TRBV10-3 and TRBJ2-1, with TRBD2 matching 10 bases. Unmatched junction bases numbered 14, after V lost 10 bases and J lost 8 bases. The germline V gene encodes CDR1 ENHRY and CDR2 SYGVKD. This CDR3 has 15 amino acids.